These 10 T cell receptor beta chains were sequenced from one sample in a study of esophageal squamous cell carcinoma under preoperative chemotherapy. Via MiXCR, TCRdb re-called the PCR reads, giving one row per CDR3 protein. This repertoire shows about 15,000 distinct CDR3 sequences, 60% found once; its top ten account for 53%. The time point: before preoperative PTX-NDP chemotherapy. This material was obtained from a patient given preoperative chemotherapy. Receptor source: a human donor with esophageal squamous cell carcinoma. The donor label of this sample is uncertain.

A remark on this clonotype: Compared with germline, one end of the junction differs, possibly owing to a read error. This chain connects TRBV6-1 to TRBJ2-3; TRBD2 matches 10 bases. Germline CDR1 is MNHNS and CDR2 is SASEGT. The CDR3 loop spans 17 amino acids. CDR3: CASSASGGGRGPDTQYF. DNA of the CDR3: TGTGCCAGCAGTGCAAGCGGGGGGGGGCGCGGCCCAGATACCCAGTACTTT.

This chain uses TRBV11-2 with TRBJ2-3; 9 bases align to TRBD2. After removal of 1 base from V and 4 bases from J, the junction contained 9 bases not matched to a gene. The CDR3 covers 17 residues. Germline loops: CDR1 SGHAT, CDR2 FQNNGV. CDR3 in amino acids: CASSLGASGIFSDTQYF. DNA for the CDR3: TGTGCCAGCAGCTTAGGGGCTAGCGGGATTTTCTCAGATACGCAGTATTTT.

The chain is built from TRBV10-3 and TRBJ2-1; the D call may be TRBD1 or TRBD2 (6 bases each). The DNA end is a closer match to TRBJ2-5, so the J assignment may be wrong. The CDR3 has 14 amino acids. Per the germline V gene, CDR1 is ENHRY and CDR2 is SYGVKD. The CDR3 DNA follows: TGTGCGGGGCTGGGGGGCCGGGACGGAGAGACCCAGTACTTC. Protein product: CAGLGGRDGETQYF.

Regarding this clonotype: Its ends do not fully match the called genes, so a read error is possible. The genes are TRBV27 and TRBJ2-4, with D possibly called TRBD1 or TRBD2 (5 bases each). Germline CDR1 and CDR2: MNHEY and SMNVEV (reference sequence). The CDR3 covers 18 residues. The CDR3 nucleotides are TGTGCCAGCAGTACCCACACCCCGGGGCTAGGGTCCAAAGACACGCAGTACTTT. Amino acid sequence: CASSTHTPGLGSKDTQYF.

Regarding this clonotype: Given the absence of the conserved phenylalanine or tryptophan at the CDR3 end, a read error is likely. Because the CDR3's place on the DNA is in doubt, the DNA is left out and the CDR3 is given as listed by TCRdb. V is TRBV6-1 and J is TRBJ2-3; the table assigns TRBD2, which was not confirmed against the DNA. CDR1 is MNHNS, CDR2 SASEGT, per germline. The CDR3 spans 14 amino acids, including both terminal residues. CDR3: CASASGGDTDTWFS.

This chain joins TRBV6-1 and TRBJ2-4; tentatively, D is TRBD1 or TRBD2 (6 bases each). The better agreement between TRBJ2-5 and the DNA end casts doubt on the J call. This CDR3 contains 18 residues. Germline V lookup: CDR1 MNHNS, CDR2 SASEGT. CDR3 region: CASSEEGDGGFDKETQYF. In DNA form, the CDR3 reads TGTGCCAGCAGTGAAGAGGGGGACGGGGGCTTTGACAAAGAGACCCAGTACTTC.

A note on this clonotype: The germline gene is not matched at one end of the junction; a read error may be the cause. The rearrangement links TRBV6-5 to TRBJ2-1, with TRBD2 matching 12 bases. The J call may be incorrect, as the DNA end agrees better with TRBJ2-7. CDR1 is MNHEY and CDR2 is SVGAGI in the germline V gene. This CDR3 has 16 amino acids. The CDR3 bases are TGTGCCAGCAGTCACTCAGGGACTAGCGGGCACTACGAGCAGTACTTC. The encoded protein is CASSHSGTSGHYEQYF.

A few counts support this clonotype. J is TRBJ2-4 and V is TRBV12-3 or TRBV12-4, with a possible D match to TRBD2 (5 bases). The CDR3 runs 14 residues. The V gene lost 11 bases and the J gene lost 5 bases, with 19 bases spanning the gap. CDR3 sequence: CADARGGGENIQYF. DNA for the CDR3: TGTGCCGACGCAAGAGGAGGTGGCGAAAACATTCAGTACTTC.

This clonotype came up a few times. The V call is TRBV10-1, the J call TRBJ2-7; the match to TRBD1 covers 7 bases. The germline V gene encodes CDR1 WNHNN and CDR2 SYGVQD (reference sequence). V trimming: 8 bases; J trimming: 0 bases; junction bases outside the gene matches: 4. This CDR3 contains 13 residues. The CDR3 bases are TGCGCCAGCCGGGACAGCGACTCCTACGAGCAGTACTTC. Its protein product is CASRDSDSYEQYF.

The chain couples TRBV6-1 to TRBJ2-4; D is tentatively TRBD1 or TRBD2 (5 bases each). CDR1 is MNHNS, CDR2 SASEGT, per germline. The CDR3 covers 13 residues. Deletions cut 6 bases from V and 13 bases from J, with 19 bases between. Here the CDR3 reads CASSPGQPGEQYF. The CDR3 DNA reads TGTGCCAGCAGCCCCGGACAACCCGGGGAGCAGTACTTC.